This TCR beta chain was observed in a study of blood T cells in healthy people across ages. General observations from the study: Estimated diversity across one million T cells was deemed an underestimate. TCR beta diversity, measured per million T cells, fell in a roughly linear way with age.

Comments on this clonotype: The antigen remains undetermined.

For the second PCR, which ran for about 7 to 11 cycles, a sample-barcoded 5' primer and a J-beta primer mix were used. TCRdb reanalysed the 5' RACE reads using MiXCR and keeps one entry per CDR3 protein. The sample lists 600,000 or so distinct CDR3 sequences; less than 35% were seen once. Source material: blood. The source is a woman older than 75 in good health.

The CDR3 nucleotides are TGCGCCAGCAGCCTTGGACAGACACTGAACACTGAAGCTTTCTTT. It is translated as CASSLGQTLNTEAFF. V gene TRBV5-1 combines with J gene TRBJ1-1; D is perhaps TRBD1 (6 bases). Germline values: CDR1 SGHRS, CDR2 YFSETQ. The CDR3 spans 15 residues. V was pared by 4 bases and J by 0 bases, with 13 bases between.